The 28 T cell receptor beta chains below all came from one sample that was sequenced in a study of T cell changes during pregnancy in multiple sclerosis. The method was immunoSEQ multiplex PCR; TCRdb's version includes in-frame clones alone and lacks a portion of them. This sample carries approximately 40,000 clones, 91% of them seen once, and the ten largest clones take around 10%. This sample comprised CD8+ T cells from peripheral blood mononuclear cells, obtained after pregnancy. The receptors originated from a female donor with multiple sclerosis, enrolled in a pregnancy study.

The chain has TRBV9 and TRBJ1-5, with D maybe TRBD1 (5 bases). The CDR3 length is 14 residues. V shed 3 bases and J shed 9 bases, with 16 bases lying between them. Germline CDR1 SGDLS, CDR2 YYNGEE. The CDR3 coding sequence is TGTGCCAGCAGCGCCTCAGGGTCGCCGACGCCCCAGCATTTT. Translation: CASSASGSPTPQHF.

CDR3 loop: CASSGLRRAGANVLTF. DNA of the CDR3: TGTGCCAGCAGCGGCCTACGGAGAGCTGGGGCCAACGTCCTGACTTTC. The chain is built from TRBV7-8 and TRBJ2-6; D is unclear. V was trimmed by 5 bases and J by 2 bases, leaving 13 bases between them. This CDR3 spans 16 amino acids. Germline CDR1 is SGHVS and CDR2 is FQNEAQ.

This chain uses TRBV9 with TRBJ1-3; unclear D gene. The germline V and J ends were trimmed by 4 bases and 7 bases, with 18 bases remaining between them. CDR1 is SGDLS, CDR2 YYNGEE, per germline. The CDR3 is made up of 15 amino acids. CDR3 residues: CASSSQAGQVNTIYF. The CDR3 region has the DNA TGTGCCAGCAGCTCCCAAGCCGGTCAAGTGAACACCATATATTTT.

The chain recombines TRBV19 with TRBJ2-5; the match to TRBD2 covers 10 bases. J gave up 4 bases and V 5 bases, and 16 bases lay outside the gene matches. Germline loops: CDR1 LNHDA, CDR2 SQIVND (reference sequence). The CDR3 extends over 18 amino acids. CDR3 nucleotide sequence: TGTGCCAGTAGTCCCGCCTCGGCTAGCGGGAGCGTGGGAGAGACCCAGTACTTC. It translates to CASSPASASGSVGETQYF.

This clone has just one count. The J gene is TRBJ2-3, the V gene TRBV7-3, with TRBD1 matching 9 bases. Germline V gene data show CDR1 as SGHTA and CDR2 as FQGTGA. J was trimmed by 6 bases and V by 5 bases; bases with no gene match: 15. The CDR3 has 17 amino acids. The CDR3 sequence: CASSPTVGTGRGDTQYF. The CDR3 DNA reads as TGTGCCAGCAGCCCAACTGTAGGGACAGGGAGAGGGGATACGCAGTATTTT.

The chain uses TRBV2 and TRBJ2-3, with 11 positions matching TRBD1. This CDR3 has 16 residues. The ends lost 9 bases at V and 2 bases at J; junction bases unmatched: 10. Germline CDR1 is SNHLY and CDR2 is FYNNEI. In DNA, the CDR3 is TGTGCCAGAGGACAGGGGGCAACTGCCTTCACAGATACGCAGTATTTT. It encodes CARGQGATAFTDTQYF.

This chain uses TRBV2 with TRBJ2-7, with 10 bases that match TRBD1. Trimming removed 6 bases from V and 0 bases from J; junction bases left unmatched: 11. The CDR3 loop spans 17 amino acids. CDR1 and CDR2 (germline): SNHLY, FYNNEI. The CDR3 here is CASSLRQGALISYEQYF. The CDR3, as DNA: TGTGCCAGCAGCCTCCGACAGGGGGCTCTTATCTCCTACGAGCAGTACTTC. Supplemented by reference TRBV2 and TRBJ2-7, the full variable domain reads EPEVTQTPSHQVTQMGQEVILRCVPISNHLYFYWYRQILGQKVEFLVSFYNNEISEKSEIFDDQFSVERPDGSNFTLKIRSTKLEDSAMYFCASSLRQGALISYEQYFGPGTRLTVT.

The chain is built from TRBV4-1 and TRBJ1-1; the match to TRBD1 covers 7 bases. V lost 5 bases, J lost 2 bases, and 14 bases stayed unmatched. Germline V lookup: CDR1 MGHRA, CDR2 YSYEKL. The CDR3 extends over 17 amino acids. The CDR3 loop reads CASSAPPNRGLNTEAFF. CDR3 bases: TGCGCCAGCAGCGCCCCACCAAACAGGGGCCTCAACACTGAAGCTTTCTTT.

The chain recombines TRBV11-2 with TRBJ2-2, with D possibly matching TRBD2 (5 bases). Germline V gene sequence: CDR1 SGHAT, CDR2 FQNNGV. The V gene lost 5 bases and the J gene lost 3 bases, with 10 bases spanning the gap. CDR3 length: 14 residues. Here the CDR3 DNA reads TGTGCCAGCAGCCATCCGGGGTACACCGGGGAGCTGTTTTTT. Protein: CASSHPGYTGELFF.

This clone was picked up one time. The CDR3 reads CASSPGQEGTEAFF. CDR3 nucleotide sequence: TGTGCCAGCTCACCCGGACAGGAAGGGACTGAAGCTTTCTTT. The chain has TRBV18 and TRBJ1-1; TRBD1 matches at 7 bases. CDR3 size: 14 residues. Per the germline V gene, CDR1 is KGHSH and CDR2 is LQKENI. V was pared by 3 bases and J by 5 bases, with 6 bases of the junction left unmatched. Together with reference TRBV18 and TRBJ1-1, the CDR3 gives the full variable domain: NAGVMQNPRHLVRRRGQEARLRCSPMKGHSHVYWYRQLPEEGLKFMVYLQKENIIDESGMPKERFSAEFPKEGPSILRIQQVVRGDSAAYFCASSPGQEGTEAFFGQGTRLTVV.

This chain joins TRBV9 and TRBJ2-1; possibly TRBD2 for D (6 bases). V lost 0 bases to trimming and J lost 3 bases, with 13 bases between them. The CDR3 runs 16 residues. Germline lookup yields CDR1 SGDLS and CDR2 YYNGEE. CDR3 coding DNA: TGTGCCAGCAGCGTAGCTAGCGCCTATTTCTACAATGAGCAGTTCTTC. As protein: CASSVASAYFYNEQFF.

The V call is TRBV5-4, the J call TRBJ2-7; no reliable D call. The V and J ends lost 2 bases and 4 bases respectively, with 10 bases between them. The germline gives CDR1 SGHNT, CDR2 YYREEE (reference sequence). There are 13 residues in the CDR3. The CDR3 loop is CASSFGPPYEQYF. The CDR3 DNA reads as TGTGCCAGCAGCTTTGGCCCTCCTTACGAGCAGTACTTC.

This clone has at least ten counts. The sample has other DNA sequences that encode this CDR3 too. The rearrangement joins TRBV6-1 to TRBJ2-4; the match to TRBD1 covers 8 bases. Unmatched junction bases numbered 5, after V lost 3 bases and J lost 1 base. Germline V CDR1 and CDR2: MNHNS, SASEGT. CDR3 length: 16 residues. The CDR3 DNA sequence: TGTGCCAGCAGTGAGAGACAGGGGCTCGCCAAAAACATTCAGTACTTC. Protein: CASSERQGLAKNIQYF.

The chain has TRBV10-3 and TRBJ2-2, with D maybe TRBD1 (6 bases). Germline loops: CDR1 ENHRY, CDR2 SYGVKD. V was cut by 6 bases and J by 1 base, with 9 bases left in between. CDR3 length: 14 residues. The CDR3 loop is CAIRDSKNTGELFF. The CDR3, as DNA: TGTGCCATCAGGGACAGTAAGAACACCGGGGAGCTGTTTTTT.

The chain joins TRBV7-8 to TRBJ2-7; possibly TRBD1 for D (6 bases). The CDR3 runs to 14 residues. Germline V CDR1 and CDR2: SGHVS, FQNEAQ. Trimming cost V 3 bases and J 2 bases, with 11 bases left between them. CDR3 nucleotides: TGTGCCAGCAGCTTGTGGGGACACACCTACGAGCAGTACTTC. It yields the protein CASSLWGHTYEQYF.

J is TRBJ2-2 and V is TRBV7-3, with D possibly TRBD2 on 5 matching bases. With 8 bases removed from V and 4 bases from J, the gap between germline ends came to 8 bases. Germline assignment: CDR1 SGHTA and CDR2 FQGTGA. CDR3 length equals 12 residues. The CDR3 nucleotides read TGTGCCAGCGGAAGCGGCACCGGGGAGCTGTTTTTT. As protein: CASGSGTGELFF. Supplemented by reference TRBV7-3 and TRBJ2-2, the full variable domain reads GAGVSQTPSNKVTEKGKYVELRCDPISGHTALYWYRQSLGQGPEFLIYFQGTGAADDSGLPNDRFFAVRPEGSVSTLKIQRTERGDSAVYLCASGSGTGELFFGEGSRLTVL.

The chain combines TRBV2 with TRBJ2-7, with 12 bases fitting TRBD1. V shed 3 bases and J 2 bases; nucleotides not matched to a gene: 2. CDR3 length: 15 amino acids. Germline CDR1 SNHLY, CDR2 FYNNEI. CDR3 DNA sequence: TGTGCCAGCAGTGAGGGACAGGGGGCCCCCTACGAGCAGTACTTC. Its protein product is CASSEGQGAPYEQYF.

The CDR3 spells CASSQGLVGETQYF. The CDR3 nucleotides are TGCGCCAGCAGCCAAGGCCTAGTCGGAGAGACCCAGTACTTC. The V call is TRBV4-1, the J call TRBJ2-5; no clear D gene. V was shortened by 1 base and J by 4 bases, with 10 bases between the two germline ends. The germline V gene encodes CDR1 MGHRA and CDR2 YSYEKL. The CDR3 runs 14 residues.

This clone qualifies as medium-sized. This rearrangement joins TRBV5-1 to TRBJ1-5, with D perhaps matching TRBD1 (5 bases). Trimming shortened V by 4 bases and J by 5 bases, and 10 bases separated the two germline ends. The CDR3 has 13 amino acids. CDR1 is SGHRS and CDR2 is YFSETQ in the germline V gene. This CDR3 is CASSPAGDQPQHF. The CDR3 nucleotides are TGCGCCAGCAGCCCCGCGGGGGATCAGCCCCAGCATTTT.

This clone was observed once. This chain connects TRBV28 to TRBJ1-4; tentative D call: TRBD1 (5 bases). V was shortened by 6 bases and J by 7 bases, with 12 bases between the two germline ends. The CDR3 is made up of 13 amino acids. Looked up from germline, CDR1 is MDHEN and CDR2 is SYDVKM. The CDR3 region has the DNA TGTGCCAGCAGCCCAGACAGAAGTGAAAAACTGTTTTTT. Translating gives CASSPDRSEKLFF.

The rearrangement joins TRBV7-8 to TRBJ2-2; 9 positions agree with TRBD1. V lost 3 bases and J lost 1; bases outside the gene matches: 3. CDR3 length: 16 amino acids. CDR1 and CDR2 (germline): SGHVS, FQNEAQ. The CDR3 region has the DNA TGTGCCAGCAGCTTCTGGACAGGGGTGAACACCGGGGAGCTGTTTTTT. Amino acids: CASSFWTGVNTGELFF.

V is TRBV7-8 and J is TRBJ1-1, with D tentatively TRBD1 (5 bases). The CDR3 runs 14 residues. CDR1 SGHVS and CDR2 FQNEAQ come from the germline V gene. The V and J ends lost 2 bases and 3 bases respectively, with 10 bases between them. The CDR3 protein is CASSLQGGDTEAFF. The CDR3 DNA reads TGTGCCAGCAGCTTACAGGGAGGAGACACTGAAGCTTTCTTT.

The rearrangement uses TRBV28 and TRBJ1-3; D possibly corresponds to TRBD1 (6 bases). Germline CDR1 is MDHEN and CDR2 is SYDVKM. Trimming cost V 7 bases and J 0 bases, with 13 bases left between them. The CDR3 is 15 residues long. The CDR3 loop reads CASTLTGLSGNTIYF. CDR3 coding DNA: TGTGCCAGCACCCTGACAGGTCTCTCTGGAAACACCATATATTTT.

This chain connects TRBV10-2 to TRBJ2-2; TRBD1 agrees at 9 bases. Germline CDR1 reads WSHSY; CDR2 reads SAAADI. The CDR3 covers 16 residues. J lost 4 bases, V lost 8 bases, and 11 bases had no gene match. Here the CDR3 DNA reads TGCGCCAGCGGGGACGCCGACAGGGGGGGCACCGGGGAGCTGTTTTTT. Translated, it gives CASGDADRGGTGELFF.

The J gene is TRBJ1-3, the V gene TRBV6-1; D is unresolved. The CDR3 sequence is 13 residues long. V lost 6 bases, J lost 0 bases, and 6 bases lay in between. Looked up from germline, CDR1 is MNHNS and CDR2 is SASEGT. Here the CDR3 DNA reads TGTGCCAGCAGACAGCTCTCTGGAAACACCATATATTTT. Translating it yields CASRQLSGNTIYF.

The CDR3 DNA is TGTGCCAGCAGCCTCTCAACCGGTGCTACTAATGAAAAACTGTTTTTT. Translating gives CASSLSTGATNEKLFF. J is TRBJ1-4 and V is TRBV5-6, with D uncertain. The ends were cut back, 4 bases at V and 2 bases at J, with 15 bases in the middle. The CDR3 spans 16 residues. The germline gives CDR1 SGHDT, CDR2 YYEEEE.

This chain joins TRBV9 and TRBJ1-1; D is unresolved. Deletions cut 0 bases from V and 1 base from J, with 13 bases between. Germline V gene lookup returns CDR1 SGDLS and CDR2 YYNGEE. CDR3 length: 16 residues. The CDR3 reads CASSVGGGPPNTEAFF. The CDR3 nucleotides read TGTGCCAGCAGCGTAGGTGGTGGGCCCCCGAACACTGAAGCTTTCTTT.

The chain employs TRBV15 and TRBJ1-4; perhaps TRBD1 as D (6 bases). CDR1 is LNHNV and CDR2 is YYDKDF in the germline V gene (reference sequence). The V end was cut by 0 bases, the J end by 8 bases, with 13 bases between. The CDR3 sequence is 15 residues long. The CDR3 region is CATSRDAQGGEKLFF. The CDR3 DNA reads as TGTGCCACCAGCAGAGATGCACAGGGTGGAGAAAAACTGTTTTTT. The whole variable domain, remainder taken from reference TRBV15 and TRBJ1-4, is DAMVIQNPRYQVTQFGKPVTLSCSQTLNHNVMYWYQQKSSQAPKLLFHYYDKDFNNEADTPDNFQSRRPNTSFCFLDIRSPGLGDTAMYLCATSRDAQGGEKLFFGSGTQLSVL.